These T cell receptor beta chains were read from a single sample in a study of shared clonotypes between healthy human individuals. The table came from immunoSEQ multiplex PCR; TCRdb's copy has only in-frame clones and leaves some out. Of just over 2,000,000 clones in the sample, about 95% were seen once. Sequenced: naive CD4+ T cells sorted from blood. These TCRs come from a man aged 18 to 29 in good health. Both conserved end residues are part of each CDR3. The D gene is left open where the match is weak. Rows give clone size only sometimes, using once, few, many, or a class for an expanded clone.

>TRBV10-3|TRBD2|TRBJ2-3|16|NA
CAISEVGSGSTDTQYF
TGTGCCATCAGTGAGGTTGGTAGCGGGAGCACAGATACGCAGTATTTT
>TRBV5-1|NA|TRBJ1-1|15|NA
CASSLPGTLNTEAFF
TGCGCCAGCAGCCTCCCAGGGACACTGAACACTGAAGCTTTCTTT
>TRBV9|TRBD2|TRBJ2-3|18|NA
CASSVYGTSGGNTDTQYF
TGTGCCAGCAGCGTTTATGGGACTAGCGGGGGTAACACAGATACGCAGTATTTT
>TRBV6-5|NA|TRBJ2-3|14|NA
CASRKAGSTDTQYF
TGTGCCAGCAGAAAGGCAGGGTCCACAGATACGCAGTATTTT
>TRBV4-3|NA|TRBJ2-4|13|NA
CASSQDKGYIQYF
TGCGCCAGCAGCCAAGATAAGGGGTACATTCAGTACTTC
>TRBV30|NA|TRBJ2-2|15|NA
CAWTGGTGNTGELFF
TGTGCCTGGACCGGTGGGACGGGAAACACCGGGGAGCTGTTTTTT
>TRBV5-1|NA|TRBJ1-1|14|NA
CASSRGEGNTEAFF
TGCGCCAGCAGCCGAGGGGAGGGGAACACTGAAGCTTTCTTT
>TRBV6-1|NA|TRBJ1-2|14|NA
CASSDGPTIYGYTF
TGTGCCAGCAGTGATGGACCGACGATCTATGGCTACACCTTC
>TRBV19|TRBD1|TRBJ2-7|15|NA
CASSRTATGVDEQYF
TGTGCCAGCTCAAGGACCGCGACAGGGGTTGACGAGCAGTACTTC
>TRBV4-3|TRBD1|TRBJ1-2|17|NA
CASSPATGQGGSYGYTF
TGCGCCAGCAGTCCTGCCACCGGGCAGGGGGGAAGCTATGGCTACACCTTC
>TRBV30|NA|TRBJ2-5|15|NA
CAWSDRGTARETQYF
TGTGCCTGGAGTGATCGGGGGACGGCGAGAGAGACCCAGTACTTC
>TRBV2|TRBD1|TRBJ1-4|13|once
CASSLVTGEKLFF
TGTGCCAGCAGCCTCGTGACAGGGGAGAAACTGTTTTTT
>TRBV5-1|NA|TRBJ1-1|17|NA
CASSLGGRPTEGVKAFF
TGCGCCAGCAGCTTGGGTGGGCGACCAACCGAGGGCGTGAAAGCTTTCTTT
>TRBV28|NA|TRBJ1-4|14|NA
CAALAGGRGEKLFF
TGTGCCGCCCTGGCCGGAGGCCGGGGTGAAAAACTGTTTTTT
>TRBV18|TRBD2|TRBJ2-3|18|NA
CASSPQMLAGGYTDTQYF
TGTGCCAGCTCACCACAGATGCTAGCGGGGGGATACACAGATACGCAGTATTTT
>TRBV6-1|TRBD1|TRBJ2-7|16|NA
CASSEAAGQGSYEQYF
TGTGCCAGCAGTGAAGCGGCGGGACAGGGTTCCTACGAGCAGTACTTC
>TRBV6-6|NA|TRBJ1-2|15|NA
CASRPWGGPNYGYTF
TGTGCCAGCAGACCCTGGGGAGGGCCTAACTATGGCTACACCTTC
>TRBV11-3|NA|TRBJ2-7|14|NA
CASSSRGAFGEQYF
TGTGCCAGCAGCTCAAGGGGAGCTTTCGGCGAGCAGTACTTC